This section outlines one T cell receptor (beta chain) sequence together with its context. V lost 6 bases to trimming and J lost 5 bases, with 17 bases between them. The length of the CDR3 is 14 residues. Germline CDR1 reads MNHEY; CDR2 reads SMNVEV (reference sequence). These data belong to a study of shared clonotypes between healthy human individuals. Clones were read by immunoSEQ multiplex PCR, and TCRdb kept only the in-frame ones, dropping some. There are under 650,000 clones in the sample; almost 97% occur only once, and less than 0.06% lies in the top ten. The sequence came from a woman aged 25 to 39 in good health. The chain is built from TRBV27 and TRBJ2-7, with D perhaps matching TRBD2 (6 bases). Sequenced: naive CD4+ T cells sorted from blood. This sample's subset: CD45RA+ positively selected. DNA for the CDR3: TGTGCCAGCAGCTCCCTGGGGGGTACGGACGAGCAGTACTTC. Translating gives CASSSLGGTDEQYF.